The source of this T cell receptor (beta chain) is a study of blood T cell repertoires in COVID-19. Overall study context: Samples taken during acute and convalescent COVID-19 were collected in the United States, Italy and Spain. T cells, B-cell-depleted T cells, or PBMCs provided the cDNA or gDNA that served as material.

As processed by the authors: Reference gene primer amplification in the assay estimated nucleated cell counts. TCRdb's table, derived via immunoSEQ multiplex PCR, lists solely in-frame clones and lacks some. Clone size and V and J calls were adopted from that table, with D and trimming inferred from the DNA. Of around 63,000 clones in the sample, 70% to 90% were seen once. Per germline, CDR1 MNHNY and CDR2 SVGAGI (reference sequence). There are 13 residues in the CDR3. V trimming: 6 bases; J trimming: 8 bases; junction bases outside the gene matches: 4. Sequencing was carried out using peripheral blood. This chain connects TRBV6-6 to TRBJ1-4; 9 bases map to TRBD1. The receptor was isolated from a man aged 60 to 75 with acute or convalescent COVID-19. The CDR3: CASSTGGREKLFF. The CDR3 DNA sequence: TGTGCCAGCAGCACAGGGGGCAGGGAAAAACTGTTTTTT.